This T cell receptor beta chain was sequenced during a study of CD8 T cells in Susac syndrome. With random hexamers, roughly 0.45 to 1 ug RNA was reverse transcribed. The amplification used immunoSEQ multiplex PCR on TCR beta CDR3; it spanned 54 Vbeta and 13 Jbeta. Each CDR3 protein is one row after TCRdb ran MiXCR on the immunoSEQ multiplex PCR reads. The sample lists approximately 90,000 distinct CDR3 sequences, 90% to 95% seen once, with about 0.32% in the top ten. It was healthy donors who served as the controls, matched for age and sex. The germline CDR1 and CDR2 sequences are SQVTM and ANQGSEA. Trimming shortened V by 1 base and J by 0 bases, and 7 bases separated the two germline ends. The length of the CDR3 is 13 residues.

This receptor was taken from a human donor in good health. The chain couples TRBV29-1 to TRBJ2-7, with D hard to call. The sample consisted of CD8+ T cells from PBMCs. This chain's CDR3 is CSVEVSSSYEQYF. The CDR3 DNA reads TGCAGCGTTGAAGTAAGCTCCTCCTACGAGCAGTACTTC.